The clone carrying this T cell receptor (beta chain) was seen at least ten times. This entry is derived from a study of human T cells and chemical hapten exposure. The sample's time point: patch test 3, about 24 weeks after DPC sensitization. The treatment was: therapeutic diphenylcyclopropenone sensitization with weekly scalp DPC. Within the library, unique molecular identifiers were attached to each individual cDNA molecule. TCRdb reanalysed the RACE reads using MiXCR and keeps one entry per CDR3 protein. The top ten hold 2% to 2.5% of the sample, which has 95,000 to 150,000 distinct CDR3 sequences, around 10% seen once. The input for sequencing was whole blood, taken in connection with sensitization to the hapten diphenylcyclopropenone (DPC). The clonotype comes from a woman in her fifties or sixties with alopecia areata. Some clones in this sample may be carry-over from other donors' samples.

The CDR3 coding sequence is TGCAGTGCTAGAGGGCACCCGCCCGAGCAGTACTTC. Amino acid sequence: CSARGHPPEQYF. The rearrangement joins TRBV20-1 to TRBJ2-7; no reliable D call. CDR3 length: 12 amino acids. The germline V gene encodes CDR1 DFQATT and CDR2 SNEGSKA (reference sequence). Trimming cost V 1 base and J 6 bases, with 10 bases left between them.